This TCR beta chain is from a study of breast tumors, draining lymph nodes, adjacent tissues. Study-wide results and limits: Tumor TCR diversity was below lymph nodes but above nontumor tissue. Most tumor T cells seemingly derive from lymph node, then expand in tumor. Tumor T cell lymph node origin was a supported hypothesis, not proven. Compared with basal-like, luminal-like tumors shared significantly more repertoire with nontumor tissue.

V lost 6 bases and J lost 0; bases outside the gene matches: 5. Germline-derived CDR1 and CDR2 are SEHNR and FQNEAQ (reference sequence). The CDR3 runs to 15 residues. This clonotype was seen many times. The antigen remains undetermined. TCRdb independently ran MiXCR on the multiplex PCR reads; one entry per CDR3 protein. The sample includes over 150,000 distinct CDR3 sequences, around a third of them seen just once. Samples came from axillary lymph nodes draining the breast cancer. This chain links TRBV7-9 with TRBJ2-5, with 9 bases aligning to TRBD2. Material: axillary lymph node tissue. This clonotype was obtained from a female donor with breast cancer. Some clones in this sample may be carry-over from other donors' samples. This chain's CDR3 is CASSLAGSNQETQYF. The DNA for the CDR3 is TGTGCCAGCAGTCTAGCGGGGAGTAACCAAGAGACCCAGTACTTC. The entire variable domain, with the rest obtained from reference TRBV7-9 and TRBJ2-5, is as follows: DTGVSQNPRHKITKRGQNVTFRCDPISEHNRLYWYRQTLGQGPEFLTYFQNEAQLEKSRLLSDRFSAERPKGSFSTLEIQRTEQGDSAMYLCASSLAGSNQETQYFGPGTRLLVL.